This T cell receptor (beta chain) was recovered during a study of blood T cell repertoires in COVID-19. The ends were cut back, 5 bases at V and 0 bases at J, with 18 bases in the middle. The CDR3 spans 17 residues. Germline V gene lookup returns CDR1 MDHEN and CDR2 SYDVKM. Method: immunoSEQ multiplex PCR; TCRdb's copy keeps in-frame clones and lacks some. Here the sample spans 90,000 to 100,000 clones, around 80% being singletons. This TCR was recovered from a man between 65 and 85 years old with acute or convalescent COVID-19. The sequencing input was peripheral blood. This chain connects TRBV28 to TRBJ2-3; tentative D call: TRBD2 (6 bases). The CDR3 DNA follows: TGTGCCAGCAGTGGCAGCCGGCGGGGCGCTAGCACAGATACGCAGTATTTT. Its protein product is CASSGSRRGASTDTQYF.